This T cell receptor (beta chain) was captured by sequencing in a study of cytomegalovirus exposure and HLA in healthy donors. Repertoires were generated with immunoSEQ multiplex PCR, while TCRdb's copy carries only in-frame clones and drops some. The sample records approximately 210,000 clones, around nine tenths being singletons. The sequence was collected from a woman younger than 35 in good health and CMV-seronegative. The sequenced sample consisted of PBMCs.

The CDR3 nucleotides read TGTGCCAGCAGGACGGGACAGGGAGATCAGCCCCAGCATTTT. This gives the protein CASRTGQGDQPQHF. V and J are TRBV7-4 and TRBJ1-5; 9 bases fit TRBD1. V gave up 6 bases and J gave up 5 bases; unmatched junction bases: 5. This CDR3 is built from 14 residues. Looked up from germline, CDR1 is SGHVT and CDR2 is SQSDAQ.